The clone carrying this T cell receptor (beta chain) was detected a few times. The target antigen is unknown. V lost 1 base to trimming and J lost 3 bases, with 10 bases between them. Germline V gives CDR1 LGHDT, CDR2 YNNKEL (reference sequence). The CDR3 sequence is 14 residues long. This specimen belongs to a study of T-cell memory formation after mild COVID-19. Study details: Largely, TCR clusters stayed within a single donor.

It was 5'RACE with constant-segment primers that produced the TCR alpha and TCR beta cDNA libraries, which carried sample barcodes and UMIs. TCRdb processed the 5' RACE reads anew with MiXCR; each CDR3 protein has one entry. The sample includes about 430,000 distinct CDR3 sequences, roughly 24% of them seen just once. Study conclusions and caveats: There was no confirmation that second-wave clones peaking on day 37 were SARS-CoV-2 specific. The finding that pre-infection memory included some responding clones suggested that cross-reactive memory joined.

V gene TRBV3-1 combines with J gene TRBJ2-7, with a possible D match to TRBD1 (6 bases). The sequencing sample was made of PBMCs or a T cell subset sorted from them (not recorded which). This receptor was identified in an adult woman who had mild COVID-19 (a few samples of this study predate the infection). Cell type and time point are not known. Here the CDR3 DNA reads TGTGCCAGCAGCCAAGGTGGGGGACACTACGAGCAGTACTTC. Translation gives CASSQGGGHYEQYF.